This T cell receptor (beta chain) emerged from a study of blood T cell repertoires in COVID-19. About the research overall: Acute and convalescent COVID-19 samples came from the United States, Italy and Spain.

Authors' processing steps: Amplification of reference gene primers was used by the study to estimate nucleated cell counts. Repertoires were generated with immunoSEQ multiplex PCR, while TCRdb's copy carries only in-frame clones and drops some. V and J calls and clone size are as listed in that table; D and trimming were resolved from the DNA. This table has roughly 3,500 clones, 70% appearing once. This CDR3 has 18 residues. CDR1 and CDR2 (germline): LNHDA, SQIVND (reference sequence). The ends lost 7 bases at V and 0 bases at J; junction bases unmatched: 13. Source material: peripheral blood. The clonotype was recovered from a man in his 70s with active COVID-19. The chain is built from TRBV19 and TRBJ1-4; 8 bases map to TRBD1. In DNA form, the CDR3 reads TGTGCCAGTACGGGTTCGAGACAGGGGTTAACAACTAATGAAAAACTGTTTTTT. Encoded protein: CASTGSRQGLTTNEKLFF.